Below, 24 T cell receptor beta chains from the same sample are listed, as sequenced in a study of blood T cells in healthy people across ages. With a J-beta primer mix and a sample-barcoded 5' primer, a second PCR ran roughly 6 to 12 cycles. Using its own MiXCR run on the 5' RACE reads, TCRdb lists one record per CDR3 protein. The data contain 1.5 million to 2 million distinct CDR3 sequences, about 28% of them singletons. The sample taken for sequencing was blood. These TCRs come from a woman in her 30s in good health.

Only a few counts were recorded for this clonotype. The rearrangement joins TRBV29-1 to TRBJ1-2; D is unclear. The CDR3 has 14 amino acids. CDR1 is SQVTM and CDR2 is ANQGSEA in the germline V gene. Deletions cut 6 bases from V and 2 bases from J, with 16 bases between. CDR3: CSVEGGMKNYGYTF. In nucleotides, the CDR3 is TGCAGCGTCGAGGGAGGGATGAAGAACTATGGCTACACCTTC.

This chain uses TRBV29-1 with TRBJ2-7; D is perhaps TRBD2 (5 bases). The J call is uncertain, as TRBJ2-5 better fits the DNA end. The CDR3 sequence is 14 residues long. Germline lookup yields CDR1 SQVTM and CDR2 ANQGSEA. Written as DNA, the CDR3 is TGCAGCGTAGCACGGACTGGCGTACAGGAGACCCAGTACTTC. Protein product: CSVARTGVQETQYF.

This clonotype was seen more than once but under ten times. CDR3 coding DNA: TGCGCCAGCAGCCAAGATACGACAGGGAGCTCCTACGAGCAGTACTTC. This encodes CASSQDTTGSSYEQYF. The chain has TRBV4-3 and TRBJ2-7, with 7 positions matching TRBD1. The trim removed 0 bases at V and 0 bases at J, leaving 5 bases unmatched. CDR3 length: 16 residues. CDR1 is LGHNA and CDR2 is YSLEER in the germline V gene.

The chain combines TRBV5-1 with TRBJ2-7; D possibly corresponds to TRBD2 (6 bases). The CDR3 spans 14 residues. Trimming cost V 2 bases and J 4 bases, with 13 bases left between them. From germline, CDR1 is SGHRS and CDR2 YFSETQ. CDR3 loop: CASSLASEKYEQYF. The CDR3 DNA reads as TGCGCCAGCAGCTTAGCTAGCGAAAAATACGAGCAGTACTTC.

This clonotype was recorded many times. V and J are TRBV28 and TRBJ2-7; D perhaps matches TRBD2 (5 bases). Germline loops: CDR1 MDHEN, CDR2 SYDVKM. The CDR3 length is 14 residues. DNA for the CDR3: TGTGCTTCGCGACTAACCGTCAACTCCTACGAGCAGTACTTC. This sequence encodes CASRLTVNSYEQYF.

The chain joins TRBV7-8 to TRBJ2-1; TRBD2 matches 9 bases. V shed 4 bases and J 8 bases; nucleotides not matched to a gene: 12. Germline values: CDR1 SGHVS, CDR2 FQNEAQ. The CDR3 has 16 residues. CDR3 nucleotide sequence: TGTGCCAGCAGCTCGCTCCTAGCGGGATTAAGCGATGAGCAGTTCTTC. It specifies CASSSLLAGLSDEQFF.

This chain joins TRBV3-1 and TRBJ1-6; D is perhaps TRBD1 (6 bases). From germline, CDR1 is LGHDT and CDR2 YNNKEL (reference sequence). The CDR3 has 15 residues. Trimming shortened V by 0 bases and J by 9 bases, and 12 bases separated the two germline ends. The CDR3 loop is CASSQEGAVLSPLHF. The CDR3 bases are TGTGCCAGCAGCCAAGAGGGGGCGGTTCTTTCACCCCTCCACTTT.

This clonotype was counted at least ten times. The chain uses TRBV7-2 and TRBJ2-7; D is possibly TRBD2 (5 bases). Trimming pared 2 bases from V and 2 bases from J, leaving 16 bases between. The CDR3 loop spans 16 amino acids. Germline-derived CDR1 and CDR2 are SGHTA and FQGNSA. CDR3 protein: CASSLRFGDRTYEQYF. The CDR3, as DNA: TGTGCCAGCAGCTTAAGGTTCGGGGATCGAACCTACGAGCAGTACTTC. The full variable domain, in which reference TRBV7-2 and TRBJ2-7 provide the parts outside the CDR3, is GAGVSQSPSNKVTEKGKDVELRCDPISGHTALYWYRQSLGQGLEFLIYFQGNSAPDKSGLPSDRFSAERTGGSVSTLTIQRTQQEDSAVYLCASSLRFGDRTYEQYFGPGTRLTVT.

This clonotype was seen only a few times. The chain is built from TRBV21-1 and TRBJ2-7. TRBV21-1 is an annotated pseudogene. This CDR3 is 13 amino acids long. The CDR3 DNA is TGTGCCATCAATCGGTCCAGCCCCTACGAGCAGTACTTC. Amino acids: CAINRSSPYEQYF.

This clonotype has a handful of counts. J is TRBJ1-1 and V is TRBV18; D uncertain. Looked up from germline, CDR1 is KGHSH and CDR2 is LQKENI. This CDR3 has 16 amino acids. With 0 bases removed from V and 0 bases from J, the gap between germline ends came to 11 bases. This chain's CDR3 is CASSPPSRPMNTEAFF. In nucleotides, the CDR3 is TGTGCCAGCTCACCACCTTCGCGGCCGATGAACACTGAAGCTTTCTTT.

For this clonotype: Germline is not matched at one junction end, which may reflect a read error. CDR3 region: CGASVTGEETQYF. In DNA form, the CDR3 reads TGCGGTGCTAGTGTGACAGGGGAAGAGACCCAGTACTTC. The chain recombines TRBV20-1 with TRBJ2-5; 8 bases map to TRBD1. The CDR3 is 13 amino acids. Germline CDR1 DFQATT, CDR2 SNEGSKA (reference sequence).

The chain employs TRBV11-2 and TRBJ2-6; the D gene is possibly TRBD1 (6 bases). The germline V and J ends were trimmed by 5 bases and 3 bases, with 17 bases remaining between them. The CDR3 spans 17 residues. Germline V gene sequence: CDR1 SGHAT, CDR2 FQNNGV. The CDR3 sequence: CASSPTGTRIGANVLTF. The DNA of the CDR3 is TGTGCCAGCAGCCCCACAGGGACCCGCATTGGGGCCAACGTCCTGACTTTC.

With regard to this clonotype: One junction end does not reproduce the germline sequence, and a read error may be involved. The J gene is TRBJ2-1, the V gene TRBV7-9, with 8 bases identical to TRBD2. Germline V lookup: CDR1 SEHNR, CDR2 FQNEAQ (reference sequence). This CDR3 has 14 amino acids. The chain's CDR3 is CASSLEREKDEQVF. The CDR3 DNA follows: TGTGCCAGCAGCTTGGAGCGGGAGAAGGATGAGCAGGTCTTC.

In this sample, this clonotype turned up a few times. The chain combines TRBV12-3 or TRBV12-4 with TRBJ2-5; 12 bases map to TRBD1. After removal of 6 bases from V and 5 bases from J, the junction contained 10 bases not matched to a gene. This CDR3 is built from 16 residues. In DNA, the CDR3 is TGTGCCAGCAGATCCGAGGGACAGGGGGCTGGGGAGACCCAGTACTTC. It codes for CASRSEGQGAGETQYF.

CDR3 in DNA: TGTGCCAGCAGCTTAGGGGGGACAGGGAGCACAGATACGCAGTATTTT. Encoded protein: CASSLGGTGSTDTQYF. This sequence joins TRBV7-3 and TRBJ2-3, with TRBD1 matching over 9 bases. Looked up from germline, CDR1 is SGHTA and CDR2 is FQGTGA. V gave up 2 bases and J gave up 0 bases; unmatched junction bases: 3. This CDR3 is built from 16 residues. Supplemented by reference TRBV7-3 and TRBJ2-3, the full variable domain reads GAGVSQTPSNKVTEKGKYVELRCDPISGHTALYWYRQSLGQGPEFLIYFQGTGAADDSGLPNDRFFAVRPEGSVSTLKIQRTERGDSAVYLCASSLGGTGSTDTQYFGPGTRLTVL.

This clonotype was recorded at least ten times. The chain couples TRBV28 to TRBJ2-7, with a tentative D call TRBD1 (5 bases). V lost 3 bases to trimming and J lost 4 bases, with 13 bases between them. The CDR3 sequence is 14 residues long. Germline V gene data show CDR1 as MDHEN and CDR2 as SYDVKM. CDR3: CASSFVLRGYEQYF. Here the CDR3 DNA reads TGTGCCAGCAGTTTTGTTTTAAGGGGATACGAGCAGTACTTC.

This clonotype occurred a few times. The rearrangement joins TRBV12-3 or TRBV12-4 to TRBJ2-3; D is undetermined. The CDR3 extends over 14 amino acids. V dropped 7 bases and J dropped 3 bases, with 14 bases sitting between them. CDR3 protein: CASTNEIRTDTQYF. The CDR3 DNA follows: TGTGCCAGCACTAACGAGATAAGGACAGATACGCAGTATTTT.

This clonotype occurred a few times. The chain carries TRBV10-3 and TRBJ1-1; D uncertain. V lost 5 bases to trimming and J lost 0 bases, with 7 bases between them. Looked up from germline, CDR1 is ENHRY and CDR2 is SYGVKD. This CDR3 has 13 residues. The CDR3 protein is CAISKKMNTEAFF. The CDR3 DNA sequence: TGTGCCATCAGTAAGAAGATGAACACTGAAGCTTTCTTT.

This clonotype has more than one count but fewer than ten. The chain combines TRBV20-1 with TRBJ1-4; D may be TRBD1 (5 bases). With 5 bases removed from V and 8 bases from J, the gap between germline ends came to 15 bases. The CDR3 is made up of 13 amino acids. The V gene's germline CDR1 is DFQATT and CDR2 SNEGSKA (reference sequence). Written as DNA, the CDR3 is TGCAGTGCTCACCAAGGGGTAGGGGAAAAACTGTTTTTT. Translation: CSAHQGVGEKLFF.

In its sample, this clonotype was seen many times. The rearrangement joins TRBV20-1 to TRBJ2-3; 8 positions match TRBD2. V was pared by 1 base and J by 4 bases, with 10 bases of the junction left unmatched. The CDR3 extends over 16 amino acids. The V gene's germline CDR1 is DFQATT and CDR2 SNEGSKA (reference sequence). The chain's CDR3 is CSARVLSGMGADTQYF. The CDR3 DNA is TGCAGTGCTAGAGTTCTTAGCGGGATGGGCGCAGATACGCAGTATTTT.

Points on this clonotype: A single base separates this from a much larger clone, so it may be a read error. V gene TRBV12-3 or TRBV12-4 combines with J gene TRBJ2-5, with TRBD1 matching 8 bases. The DNA matches TRBJ2-7 better at its end, which makes the J call doubtful. The CDR3 is 15 residues long. For the CDR3, the DNA is TGTGCCAGCAACCAGGGGGCTTTGGTCTTCGACGAGCAGTACTTC. As protein: CASNQGALVFDEQYF.

This rearrangement joins TRBV4-1 to TRBJ1-4; no clear D. CDR1 is MGHRA, CDR2 YSYEKL, per germline. The length of the CDR3 is 15 residues. V lost 0 bases and J 5 bases, leaving 10 bases between the germline ends. The CDR3 sequence: CASSQDLRQNEKLFF. The CDR3 region has the DNA TGCGCCAGCAGCCAAGATCTACGGCAGAATGAAAAACTGTTTTTT.

The count of this clonotype is one. The chain recombines TRBV29-1 with TRBJ1-5; no clear D. This CDR3 is 13 amino acids long. Germline V gene data show CDR1 as SQVTM and CDR2 as ANQGSEA. V was shortened by 7 bases and J by 1 base, with 11 bases between the two germline ends. CDR3 in amino acids: CSDIEGSNQPQHF. The CDR3 nucleotides are TGCAGCGACATAGAAGGAAGCAATCAGCCCCAGCATTTT.

This clonotype came up many times. The chain combines TRBV20-1 with TRBJ1-2; 7 positions agree with TRBD1. Trimming at V came to 4 bases and at J to 6 bases, leaving 8 bases not matched to a gene. This CDR3 has 13 amino acids. Germline assignment: CDR1 DFQATT and CDR2 SNEGSKA (reference sequence). CDR3 loop: CSATDRDLNGYTF. The DNA for the CDR3 is TGCAGTGCTACCGACAGGGACCTCAATGGCTACACCTTC.